These T cell receptor beta chains were read from a single sample in a study of cytomegalovirus exposure and HLA in healthy donors. Assay: immunoSEQ multiplex PCR; the TCRdb copy retains only in-frame clones and omits some. Counted here are about 140,000 clones, 75% to 90% occurring once; the ten biggest clones make up 1.5%. Material for sequencing was PBMCs. All receptors come from a man aged 35 to 55 in good health and CMV-seronegative. CDR3s include the opening cysteine and the closing phenylalanine or tryptophan. D genes are given only for firm matches. Not all rows give a size; the values are once, few, many and, for expanded clones, a class.

v_call,d_call,clone_size,j_call,cdr3_nt,cdr3_aa
TRBV4-3,TRBD1,.,TRBJ1-6,TGCGCCAGCAGCCAAGACCCGGGACAGAGGAATTCACCCCTCCACTTT,CASSQDPGQRNSPLHF
TRBV19,.,.,TRBJ1-2,TGTGCCAGTAGTATTGGCAGTTCTAACTATGGCTACACCTTC,CASSIGSSNYGYTF
TRBV7-2,TRBD2,.,TRBJ2-7,TGTGCCAGCACCACTCAGACTAGCGGGAGTCCGTGGGAGCAGTACTTC,CASTTQTSGSPWEQYF
TRBV27,TRBD1,.,TRBJ1-2,TGTGCCAGCAGTTTGGGACAGGGACCGTCTGGCTACACCTTC,CASSLGQGPSGYTF
TRBV5-1,.,.,TRBJ2-6,TGCGCCAGCAGCTCCTGGGGGGGGCCAGCGAAAGCTGGGGCCAACGTCCTGACTTTC,CASSSWGGPAKAGANVLTF
TRBV6-6,.,.,TRBJ2-7,TGTGCCAGCAGTTACGAGCAGGGATTAATCTCCTACGAGCAGTACTTC,CASSYEQGLISYEQYF
TRBV6-1,TRBD1,.,TRBJ2-7,TGTGCCAGCAGTACCGGGACAGGCTATTACGAGCAGTACTTC,CASSTGTGYYEQYF
TRBV19,TRBD1,.,TRBJ2-7,TGTGCCAGTCGTATAGCCAGGCCTCTCACAGGGGGCTACGAGCAGTACTTC,CASRIARPLTGGYEQYF
TRBV19,TRBD1,.,TRBJ1-5,TGTGCCAGTATGAGTTGGGACAGGGGGAATCAGCCCCAGCATTTT,CASMSWDRGNQPQHF
TRBV5-3,.,.,TRBJ1-5,TGTGCCAGAAGCTTGGTGTGGCCGGGGGATAGCAATCAGCCCCAGCATTTT,CARSLVWPGDSNQPQHF
TRBV19,TRBD1,.,TRBJ1-5,TGTGCCAGTAGTAGACAGGGGATAGGAAGCAATCAGCCCCAGCATTTT,CASSRQGIGSNQPQHF
TRBV5-1,.,.,TRBJ1-2,TGCGCCAGCAGCTTGAACAGGGCTGAGGACTATGGCTACACCTTC,CASSLNRAEDYGYTF
TRBV4-3,.,.,TRBJ2-1,TGCGCCAGCAGCCAGGGAGCAGCACCAATGGGAAATGAGCAGTTCTTC,CASSQGAAPMGNEQFF
TRBV18,TRBD2,.,TRBJ2-7,TGTGCCAGCTCAACCGGGAGCGGGGGACTCTACGAGCAGTACTTC,CASSTGSGGLYEQYF
TRBV6-1,.,.,TRBJ1-3,TGTGTCCTATCGGGGGGCGCAGGAAACACCATATATTTT,CVLSGGAGNTIYF
TRBV15,TRBD1,.,TRBJ2-3,TGTGCCACCAGCTACTACGGGGCAGGGGGCGCAGATACGCAGTATTTT,CATSYYGAGGADTQYF
TRBV7-3,.,few,TRBJ2-4,TGTGCCAGCAGCACCACAGGGGGGGGCTTTCAGTACTTC,CASSTTGGGFQYF
TRBV11-2,TRBD2,.,TRBJ2-7,TGTGCCAGCAGCCCTACGACGGGGGGCGAGCAGTACTTC,CASSPTTGGEQYF
TRBV9,TRBD2,.,TRBJ2-1,TGTGCCAGCAGCGCCGAGCGGGAGTTCTACAATGAGCAGTTCTTC,CASSAEREFYNEQFF
TRBV27,.,once,TRBJ1-4,TGTGCCAGCACTCGTCGGGGGGAGAGTCGTGAAAAACTGTTTTTT,CASTRRGESREKLFF
TRBV4-1,.,.,TRBJ1-1,TGCGCCAGCAGCCAGGAGGACCTAAACACTGAAGCTTTCTTT,CASSQEDLNTEAFF
TRBV6-6,.,.,TRBJ1-5,TGTGCCAGCAGTTACCAAGCTAGCAATCAGCCCCAGCATTTT,CASSYQASNQPQHF
TRBV6-1,TRBD2,.,TRBJ2-7,TGTGCCAGCAGTGCGACAGCGGGGACTTCCTACGAGCAGTACTTC,CASSATAGTSYEQYF
TRBV6-6,TRBD1,.,TRBJ2-3,TGTGCCAGCAGTTACGAGACAGGGCAAATTTTCGATACGCAGTATTTT,CASSYETGQIFDTQYF
TRBV29-1,.,once,TRBJ2-3,TGCAGCGTTGTAAGACAAGTCACAGATACGCAGTATTTT,CSVVRQVTDTQYF
TRBV4-3,TRBD1,.,TRBJ2-5,TGCGCCAGCAGCCCGACCCCCGGGACAGAAGAGACCCAGTACTTC,CASSPTPGTEETQYF
TRBV7-3,TRBD2,.,TRBJ2-2,TGTGCCAGCAGCTTAATAGGCGGGAGGGCCACCGGGGAGCTGTTTTTT,CASSLIGGRATGELFF
TRBV10-3,TRBD1,.,TRBJ1-4,TGTGCCATCAGCCCGGACAGGATTAATGAAAAACTGTTTTTT,CAISPDRINEKLFF
TRBV2,.,.,TRBJ2-7,TGTGCCAGCAGCATAGACAGGCAGACCTACGAGCAGTACTTC,CASSIDRQTYEQYF
TRBV4-3,TRBD1,.,TRBJ2-7,TGCGCCAGCAGCGTATCCGGGACAGCCAGCTACGAGCAGTACTTC,CASSVSGTASYEQYF
TRBV7-3,.,.,TRBJ2-1,TGTGCCAGCAGCCCTGGGGGGAGTGGCTACAATGAGCAGTTCTTC,CASSPGGSGYNEQFF